This TCR beta chain emerged from a study of blood T cell repertoires in COVID-19. As for the study in general: Italy, Spain and the United States were the sources of the convalescent and acute COVID-19 samples. PBMCs, B-cell-depleted T cells, or T cells were the source of the cDNA or gDNA that made up the material.

Those enrolled in Seattle joined during active infection and were followed longitudinally afterward. In the authors' workflow: How many nucleated cells were present was estimated from reference gene primer amplification. Libraries were prepared by immunoSEQ multiplex PCR; TCRdb keeps only in-frame clonotypes and omits some of them. From that table come the V and J calls and clone size; the DNA was used to work out D and trimming. In the table there are roughly 250,000 clones, around nine tenths of which are singletons. V gave up 4 bases and J gave up 7 bases, with 14 bases separating them. CDR3 length: 14 residues. Germline V gene data show CDR1 as MGHRA and CDR2 as YSYEKL.

The source of this sequence is a man aged 25-40 years with COVID-19, enrolled during active disease. The specimen was peripheral blood. The rearrangement joins TRBV4-1 to TRBJ1-5; D uncertain. CDR3 amino acids: CASSLSGVGQPQHF. As DNA, the CDR3 is TGCGCCAGCAGCCTTTCCGGGGTAGGGCAGCCCCAGCATTTT.